This T cell receptor beta chain was recovered during a study of vaccination effects on CD4 cells after COVID-19. Having been cultured for roughly 10 days, the cells underwent CD4+ T cell isolation. Either the BNT162b2 or mRNA-1273 vaccine was given to participants in two doses. Vaccine recipients lacked prior SARS-CoV-2 infection and had negative nucleocapsid antibodies. Clones were read by immunoSEQ multiplex PCR, and TCRdb kept only the in-frame ones, dropping some. In the table there are 65,000 to 90,000 clones, around 73% of which are singletons. V was shortened by 0 bases and J by 0 bases, with 15 bases between the two germline ends. CDR3 length equals 19 residues. Germline CDR1 SGHAT, CDR2 FQNNGV. This clone has a single count. Its antigen remains unidentified.

The sequencing used CD4+ T cells from PBMCs cultured without peptide, collected after COVID-19 vaccination. The chain links TRBV11-2 to TRBJ2-6; D may be TRBD1 or TRBD2 (5 bases each). This clonotype was obtained from a human donor who received a COVID-19 vaccine. The CDR3: CASSLDRGSTTSGANVLTF. As DNA, the CDR3 is TGTGCCAGCAGCTTAGATCGGGGCAGTACGACCTCTGGGGCCAACGTCCTGACTTTC.